This section outlines one TCR beta chain sequence together with its context. Its target is not known. Germline is not matched at one junction end, which may reflect a read error. TCRdb's copy holds only in-frame clones and misses some; the assay was immunoSEQ multiplex PCR. The sample holds about 21,000 clones; over 70% are singletons and the top ten take about 4%. The record originates from a study of STAT5B mutations in CD4+ large granular lymphocyte leukemia. Study-wide points: 8/27 top patient clones versus 2/35 control clones were TRBV06-family.

The CDR3 totals 15 residues. Germline V gene data show CDR1 as SGHNT and CDR2 as YYREEE (reference sequence). The chain combines TRBV5-4 with TRBJ2-7; TRBD2 agrees at 7 bases. Sequencing was performed on CD4+ T cells from blood buffy coats. This TCR was sampled from a human donor in good health. CDR3 sequence reads: CASSQGEGDFYEQYF. The CDR3 DNA reads as TGCGCCAGCAGCCAAGGGGAGGGAGACTTCTACGAGCAGTACTTC.